These 5 T cell receptor beta chains originate from one sample sequenced in a study of cytomegalovirus exposure and HLA in healthy donors. Data came from immunoSEQ multiplex PCR; TCRdb stores just in-frame clones and leaves some out. The data contain some 320,000 clones, about nine tenths of them singletons. Sequencing was done on a sample of PBMCs. These receptors came from a woman in her 30s in good health and CMV-seropositive.

The V gene is TRBV7-3, the J gene TRBJ2-3; TRBD2 is a possible D gene (6 bases). CDR3 length: 15 amino acids. The germline gives CDR1 SGHTA, CDR2 FQGTGA. The ends were cut back, 6 bases at V and 6 bases at J, with 19 bases in the middle. CDR3 coding DNA: TGTGCCAGCAGTCACAACGGCGGGATAGGGGATACGCAGTATTTT. Its translation is CASSHNGGIGDTQYF.

The V gene is TRBV19, the J gene TRBJ2-3; 11 nucleotides align to TRBD1. J was trimmed by 2 bases and V by 4 bases; bases with no gene match: 5. This CDR3 comprises 16 residues. Germline-derived CDR1 and CDR2 are LNHDA and SQIVND (reference sequence). The CDR3 loop is CASSRTGGANTDTQYF. In nucleotides, the CDR3 is TGTGCCAGTAGTAGGACAGGGGGCGCCAACACAGATACGCAGTATTTT. The variable domain in full, completed from reference TRBV19 and TRBJ2-3, reads DGGITQSPKYLFRKEGQNVTLSCEQNLNHDAMYWYRQDPGQGLRLIYYSQIVNDFQKGDIAEGYSVSREKKESFPLTVTSAQKNPTAFYLCASSRTGGANTDTQYFGPGTRLTVL.

The chain joins TRBV9 to TRBJ1-2; D is possibly TRBD1 (6 bases). V was clipped by 3 bases and J by 6 bases, with 18 bases between them. Germline CDR1 SGDLS, CDR2 YYNGEE. The CDR3 consists of 15 residues. CDR3 sequence: CASSGGQRGINGYTF. The CDR3, as DNA: TGTGCCAGCAGCGGAGGACAGAGGGGGATCAATGGCTACACCTTC.

The chain employs TRBV6-4 and TRBJ1-1; no clear D gene. Trimming stripped 7 bases from V and 0 bases from J, with 12 bases between. Germline V gene lookup returns CDR1 MRHNA and CDR2 SNTAGT. The CDR3 contains 14 residues. The CDR3 bases are TGTGCCAGCAAAAGGGCAGCCGTGAACACTGAAGCTTTCTTT. Translating gives CASKRAAVNTEAFF.

This chain joins TRBV27 and TRBJ2-1; 11 bases are a match to TRBD2. Unmatched junction bases numbered 3, after V lost 7 bases and J lost 7 bases. Germline-derived CDR1 and CDR2 are MNHEY and SMNVEV (reference sequence). CDR3 size: 13 residues. For the CDR3, the DNA is TGTGCCAGCAAGCCTAGCGGGGGGAATGAGCAGTTCTTC. Protein product: CASKPSGGNEQFF.